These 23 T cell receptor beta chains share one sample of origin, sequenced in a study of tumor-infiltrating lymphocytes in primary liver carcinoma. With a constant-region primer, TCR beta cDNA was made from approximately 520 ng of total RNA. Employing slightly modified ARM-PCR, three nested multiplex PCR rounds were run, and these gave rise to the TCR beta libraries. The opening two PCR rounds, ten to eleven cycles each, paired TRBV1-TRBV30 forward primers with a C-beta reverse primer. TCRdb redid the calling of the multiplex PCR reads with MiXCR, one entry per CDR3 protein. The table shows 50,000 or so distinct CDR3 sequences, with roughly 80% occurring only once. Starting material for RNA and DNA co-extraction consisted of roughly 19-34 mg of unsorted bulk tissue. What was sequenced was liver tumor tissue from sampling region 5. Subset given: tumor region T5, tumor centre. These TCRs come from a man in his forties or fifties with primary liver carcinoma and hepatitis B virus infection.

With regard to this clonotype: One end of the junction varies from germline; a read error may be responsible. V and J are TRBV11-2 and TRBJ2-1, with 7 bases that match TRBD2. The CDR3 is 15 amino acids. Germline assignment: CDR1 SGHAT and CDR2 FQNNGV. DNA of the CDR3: TGTGTCAGCGGCTTTAGCGGGCCACTCGACAATGGGCAGTTCTTC. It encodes CVSGFSGPLDNGQFF.

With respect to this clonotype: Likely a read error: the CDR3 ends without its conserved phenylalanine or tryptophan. In DNA, the CDR3 is TGCAGTGTCCCACGACTAAGCGATATGAATGAGCAGTTCCTC. Protein sequence: CSVPRLSDMNEQFL. The chain recombines TRBV20-1 with TRBJ2-1; the D gene is possibly TRBD2 (5 bases). The CDR3 spans 14 residues. The germline gives CDR1 DFQATT, CDR2 SNEGSKA (reference sequence). V was shortened by 7 bases and J by 7 bases, with 20 bases between the two germline ends.

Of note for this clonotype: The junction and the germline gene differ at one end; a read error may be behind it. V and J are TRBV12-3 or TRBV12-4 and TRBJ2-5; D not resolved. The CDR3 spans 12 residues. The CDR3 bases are TGTGCCAGCAGTTTGAACCAAGAGACCCATTACTTC. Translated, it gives CASSLNQETHYF.

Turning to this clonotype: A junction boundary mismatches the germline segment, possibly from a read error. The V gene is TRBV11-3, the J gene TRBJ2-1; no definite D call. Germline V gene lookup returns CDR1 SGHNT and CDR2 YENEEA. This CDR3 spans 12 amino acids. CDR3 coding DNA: TGTGGCAGCAGCTTAAATGCCAATGTGGAGTTCTTC. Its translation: CGSSLNANVEFF.

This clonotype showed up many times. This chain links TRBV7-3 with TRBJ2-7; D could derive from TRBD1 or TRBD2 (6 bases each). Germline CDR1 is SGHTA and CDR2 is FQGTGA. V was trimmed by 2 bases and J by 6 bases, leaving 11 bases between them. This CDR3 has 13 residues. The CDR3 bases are TGTGCCAGCAGCTTAGGAGGGGGGACCGAGCAGTACTTC. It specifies CASSLGGGTEQYF.

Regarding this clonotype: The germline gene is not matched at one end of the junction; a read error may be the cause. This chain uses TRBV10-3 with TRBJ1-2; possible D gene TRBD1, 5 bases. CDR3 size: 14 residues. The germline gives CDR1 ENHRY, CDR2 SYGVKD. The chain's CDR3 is CAISESWQGSGYIF. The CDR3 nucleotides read TGTGCCATCAGCGAGTCGTGGCAGGGCAGTGGCTACATCTTC.

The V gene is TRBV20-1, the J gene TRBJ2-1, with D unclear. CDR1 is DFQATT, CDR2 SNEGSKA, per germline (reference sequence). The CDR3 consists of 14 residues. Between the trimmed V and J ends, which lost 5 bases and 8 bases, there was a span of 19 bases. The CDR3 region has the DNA TGCAGTGCTCCCCGCGTGGGATATTTTGATGAGCAGTTCTTC. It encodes CSAPRVGYFDEQFF.

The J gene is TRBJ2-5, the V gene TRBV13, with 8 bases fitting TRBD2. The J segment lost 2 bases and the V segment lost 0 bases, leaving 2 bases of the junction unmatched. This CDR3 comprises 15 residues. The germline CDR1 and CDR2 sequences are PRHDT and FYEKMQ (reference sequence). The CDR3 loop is CASSLGAGEQETQYF. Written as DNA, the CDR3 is TGTGCCAGCAGCTTAGGAGCGGGAGAACAAGAGACCCAGTACTTC.

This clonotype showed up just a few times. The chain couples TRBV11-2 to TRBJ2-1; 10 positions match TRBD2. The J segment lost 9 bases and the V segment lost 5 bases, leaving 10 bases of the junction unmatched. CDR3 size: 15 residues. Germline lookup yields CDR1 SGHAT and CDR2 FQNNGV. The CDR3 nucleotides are TGTGCCAGCAGCCCCCAGCGGGAGGGATTGGGTGAGCAGTTCTTC. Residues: CASSPQREGLGEQFF.

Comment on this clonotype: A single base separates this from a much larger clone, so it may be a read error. The CDR3: CASSFSGSQKYELYF. The CDR3 region has the DNA TGTGCCAGCAGTTTTAGCGGGAGCCAAAAGTACGAGCTGTACTTC. This chain uses TRBV28 with TRBJ2-7, with 9 bases identical to TRBD2. The CDR3 is made up of 15 amino acids. Germline CDR1 and CDR2: MDHEN and SYDVKM.

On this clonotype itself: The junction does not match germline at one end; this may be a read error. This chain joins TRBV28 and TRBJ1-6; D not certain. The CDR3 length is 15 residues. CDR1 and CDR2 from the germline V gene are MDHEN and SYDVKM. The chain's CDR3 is CASSPWTAYNSPLHF. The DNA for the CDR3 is TGTGCTAGCAGTCCGTGGACTGCTTATAATTCACCCCTCCACTTT.

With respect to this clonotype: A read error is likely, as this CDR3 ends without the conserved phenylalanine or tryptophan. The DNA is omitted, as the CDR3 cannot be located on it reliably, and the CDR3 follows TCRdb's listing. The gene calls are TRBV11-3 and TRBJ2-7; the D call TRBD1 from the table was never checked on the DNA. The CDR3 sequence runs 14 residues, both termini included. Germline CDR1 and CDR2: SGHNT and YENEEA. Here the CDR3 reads CASSPGEGDYEEHI.

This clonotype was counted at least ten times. CDR3 sequence reads: CAWKGRGAAQPQHF. As DNA, the CDR3 is TGTGCCTGGAAAGGTAGGGGGGCGGCCCAGCCCCAGCATTTT. The V gene is TRBV30, the J gene TRBJ1-5; TRBD1 might be the D (6 bases). CDR1 and CDR2 (germline): GTSNPN, SVGIG (reference sequence). The CDR3 loop spans 14 amino acids. The V and J ends lost 4 bases and 7 bases respectively, with 17 bases between them.

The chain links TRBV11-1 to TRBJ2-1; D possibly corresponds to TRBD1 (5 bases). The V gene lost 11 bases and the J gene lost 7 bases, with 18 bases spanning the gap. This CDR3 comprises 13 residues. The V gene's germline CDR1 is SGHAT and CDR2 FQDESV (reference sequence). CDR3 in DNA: TGTGCCGACAGCGCGGTAGGGCCGAATGAGCAGTTCTTC. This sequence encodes CADSAVGPNEQFF.

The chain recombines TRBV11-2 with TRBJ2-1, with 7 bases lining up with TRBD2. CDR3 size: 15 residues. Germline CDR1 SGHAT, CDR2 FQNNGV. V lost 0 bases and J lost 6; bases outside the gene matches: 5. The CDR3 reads CASSLDGGLINEQFF. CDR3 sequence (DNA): TGTGCCAGCAGCTTAGATGGGGGACTAATCAATGAGCAGTTCTTC.

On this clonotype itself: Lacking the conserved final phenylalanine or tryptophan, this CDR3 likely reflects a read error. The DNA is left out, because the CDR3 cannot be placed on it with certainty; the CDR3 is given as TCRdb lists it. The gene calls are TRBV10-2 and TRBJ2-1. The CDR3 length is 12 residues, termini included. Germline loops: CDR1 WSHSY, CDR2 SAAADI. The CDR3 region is CASTHTGDEQSI.

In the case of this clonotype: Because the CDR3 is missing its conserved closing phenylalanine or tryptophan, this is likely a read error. Here the CDR3 reads CASSRTGEGQTEAFV. The CDR3 coding sequence is TGTGCCAGCAGCCGAACAGGGGAGGGACAGACTGAAGCTTTCGTT. The V call is TRBV4-1, the J call TRBJ1-1, with 7 nucleotides matching TRBD1. Germline-derived CDR1 and CDR2 are MGHRA and YSYEKL. There are 15 residues in the CDR3.

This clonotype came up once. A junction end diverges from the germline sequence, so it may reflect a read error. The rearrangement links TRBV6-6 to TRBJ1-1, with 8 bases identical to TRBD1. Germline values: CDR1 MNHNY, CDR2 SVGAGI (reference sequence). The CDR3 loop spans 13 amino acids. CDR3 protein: CGSLTGVNTEAFF. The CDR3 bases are TGTGGCAGCCTGACAGGGGTTAACACTGAAGCTTTCTTT.

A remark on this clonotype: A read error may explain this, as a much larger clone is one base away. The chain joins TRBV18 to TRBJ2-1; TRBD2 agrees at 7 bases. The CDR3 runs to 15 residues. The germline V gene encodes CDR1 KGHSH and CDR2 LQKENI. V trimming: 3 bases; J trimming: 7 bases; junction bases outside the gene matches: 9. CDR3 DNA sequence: TGTGCCAGCTCACCTACTAGCGAGAGTAAGAATGAGCAGTTCTTC. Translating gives CASSPTSESKNEQFF.

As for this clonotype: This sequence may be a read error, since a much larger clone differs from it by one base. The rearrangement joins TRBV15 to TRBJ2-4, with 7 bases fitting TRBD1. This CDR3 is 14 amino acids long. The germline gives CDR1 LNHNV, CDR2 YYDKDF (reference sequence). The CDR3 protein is CVTSGTGARHIQYF. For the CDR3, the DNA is TGTGTCACCAGCGGCACAGGGGCAAGGCACATTCAGTACTTC. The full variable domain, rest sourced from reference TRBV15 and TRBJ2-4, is DAMVIQNPRYQVTQFGKPVTLSCSQTLNHNVMYWYQQKSSQAPKLLFHYYDKDFNNEADTPDNFQSRRPNTSFCFLDIRSPGLGDTAMYLCVTSGTGARHIQYFGAGTRLSVL.

The CDR3 nucleotides are TGTGAAAGCAGTGAAACAACAGTTGAAGCTTTCTTT. Its protein is CESSETTVEAFF. The chain carries TRBV6-1 and TRBJ1-1; D ambiguous. The CDR3 length is 12 residues. Germline V gene data show CDR1 as MNHNS and CDR2 as SASEGT.

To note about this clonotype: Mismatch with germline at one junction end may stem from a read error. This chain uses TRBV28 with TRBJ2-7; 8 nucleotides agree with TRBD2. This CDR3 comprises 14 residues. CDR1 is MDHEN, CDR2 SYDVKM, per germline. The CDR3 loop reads CSSISSGGGYEQYF. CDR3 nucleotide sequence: TGTTCCAGCATTTCCAGCGGGGGCGGCTACGAGCAGTACTTC.

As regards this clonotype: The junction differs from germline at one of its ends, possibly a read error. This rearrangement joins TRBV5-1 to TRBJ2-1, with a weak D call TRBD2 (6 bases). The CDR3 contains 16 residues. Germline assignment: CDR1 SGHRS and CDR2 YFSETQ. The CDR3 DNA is TGCGCCAGCAGCTTGACTTTAGCGGTAGGCGGCTATGAGCAGTCCTTC. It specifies CASSLTLAVGGYEQSF.